A selection of T cell receptor beta chains follows, all from one sample in a study of blood T cell repertoires in COVID-19. Libraries were prepared by immunoSEQ multiplex PCR; TCRdb keeps only in-frame clonotypes and omits some of them. The sample comprises roughly 240,000 clones, around 83% of which are singletons, and 3.5% to 4% rests with the top ten. The sequenced sample was peripheral blood. These receptors were collected from a man between 18 and 35 years old with active or convalescent COVID-19. The CDR3 runs from the conserved cysteine through the conserved F or W. The D gene is left open where the match is weak. Clone size is given for some rows only: seen once, a few or many times, or a class if the clone is expanded.

CDR3 | DNA | D | J | size | V
CASSPGSTNEKLFF | TGTGCCAGCTCACCGGGGAGTACTAATGAAAAACTGTTTTTT | - | TRBJ1-4 | - | TRBV7-9
CASSYVAANTEAFF | TGTGCCAGCAGTTACGTCGCGGCGAACACTGAAGCTTTCTTT | - | TRBJ1-1 | once | TRBV6-5
CASSFAGGAKNIQYF | TGTGCCAGCAGCTTTGCGGGAGGGGCCAAAAACATTCAGTACTTC | TRBD2 | TRBJ2-4 | few | TRBV5-6
CASSPGMGEADTQYF | TGTGCCAGCAGCCCCGGCATGGGAGAAGCAGATACGCAGTATTTT | - | TRBJ2-3 | - | TRBV7-9
CATSKGDSYNSPLHF | TGTGCCACCAGCAAGGGGGACAGTTATAATTCACCCCTCCACTTT | TRBD1 | TRBJ1-6 | - | TRBV15
CASSDSPTGEAQYF | TGTGCCAGCAGTGACTCGCCCACCGGGGAAGCGCAGTATTTT | - | TRBJ2-3 | - | TRBV6-4
CASSHQGSRGNEQFF | TGTGCCAGCAGTCACCAGGGGTCCCGGGGCAATGAGCAGTTCTTC | - | TRBJ2-1 | - | TRBV6-2/TRBV6-3
CASSGTVVCF | TGTGCCAGCAGTGGGACAGTGGTCTGTTTT | TRBD1 | TRBJ1-4 | few | TRBV6-6
CASSLVGSGGSEQFF | TGTGCCAGCAGCTTAGTGGGTAGCGGTGGTAGTGAGCAGTTCTTC | - | TRBJ2-1 | - | TRBV7-6
CAWGLAFTDTQYF | TGTGCCTGGGGGCTAGCGTTTACAGATACGCAGTATTTT | - | TRBJ2-3 | - | TRBV30
CASNPRPPGQGVSPLHF | TGTGCCAGCAACCCTAGGCCGCCGGGACAGGGAGTTTCACCCCTCCACTTT | TRBD1 | TRBJ1-6 | few | TRBV2
CASSITGAGYEQYF | TGTGCCAGTAGTATAACAGGGGCGGGCTACGAGCAGTACTTC | TRBD1 | TRBJ2-7 | once | TRBV19
CASSLHSNGEQYF | TGTGCCAGCAGCTTACATTCGAACGGGGAGCAGTACTTC | - | TRBJ2-7 | once | TRBV7-3
CASSVTGQGYTF | TGTGCCAGCAGTGTGACAGGGCAAGGCTACACCTTC | TRBD1 | TRBJ1-2 | few | TRBV2
CASSLGQGLGANVLTF | TGTGCCAGCAGCCTAGGACAGGGCCTCGGGGCCAACGTCCTGACTTTC | TRBD1 | TRBJ2-6 | - | TRBV4-2
CASSYSGTGFDQPQHF | TGTGCCAGCAGTTACTCAGGGACAGGGTTCGATCAGCCCCAGCATTTT | TRBD1 | TRBJ1-5 | - | TRBV6-5
CASKSTSGIQETQYF | TGTGCCAGCAAGAGCACTAGCGGGATACAAGAGACCCAGTACTTC | TRBD2 | TRBJ2-5 | - | TRBV7-6
CASSKRRLGLDLYNEQFF | TGTGCCAGCAGCAAAAGACGACTAGGACTAGACCTCTACAATGAGCAGTTCTTC | - | TRBJ2-1 | - | TRBV21-1
CASSQDLVSGSRETQYF | TGTGCCAGCAGCCAAGATTTAGTTAGCGGGAGTCGGGAGACCCAGTACTTC | TRBD2 | TRBJ2-5 | - | TRBV4-2
CASSDVNRSGPPLHF | TGTGCCAGCAGCGATGTAAACAGGAGTGGACCACCCCTCCACTTT | - | TRBJ1-6 | - | TRBV7-2
CSVGLAEETQYF | TGCAGCGTAGGGCTAGCGGAAGAGACCCAGTACTTC | TRBD2 | TRBJ2-5 | - | TRBV29-1
CARRTGGFRELFF | TGTGCCAGGAGGACAGGGGGCTTCCGGGAGCTGTTTTTT | TRBD1 | TRBJ2-2 | - | TRBV19
CASSGGSSYNSPLHF | TGTGCCAGCAGCGGAGGGAGCTCCTATAATTCACCCCTCCACTTT | - | TRBJ1-6 | - | TRBV9
CASSYSAGQGYTF | TGTGCCAGCAGTTACTCGGCGGGGCAAGGCTACACCTTC | - | TRBJ1-2 | - | TRBV6-5
CASSFRETQYF | TGTGCCAGCAGCTTTCGGGAGACCCAGTACTTC | - | TRBJ2-5 | - | TRBV5-6
CASSLGAGGGIYEQYF | TGTGCCAGCAGCTTAGGGGCCGGGGGGGGCATCTACGAGCAGTACTTC | TRBD2 | TRBJ2-7 | - | TRBV7-6
CASSDSQGILNYGYTF | TGTGCCAGCAGCGACTCACAGGGGATCCTTAACTATGGCTACACCTTC | TRBD1 | TRBJ1-2 | - | TRBV28
CAIAETSSYEQYF | TGTGCCATCGCGGAGACTAGCAGTTACGAGCAGTACTTC | TRBD2 | TRBJ2-7 | - | TRBV10-3